Each of the 5 T cell receptor beta chains below was sequenced from the same sample in a study of T-cell reconstitution after alpha-beta-depleted transplantation in children. Preparing the TCRbeta library involved the use of unique molecular identifiers. TCRdb re-called the PCR reads through MiXCR, storing one row per CDR3 protein. In the table there are about 260,000 distinct CDR3 sequences, around 10% of which are singletons. Material: peripheral blood, obtained 180 days after TCRalphabeta/CD19-depleted stem cell transplant. The receptors stem from a male patient aged 2-9 years who had a stem cell transplant for chronic granulomatous disease, so the T cells may come from the graft donor.

In its sample, this clonotype was seen many times. This sequence joins TRBV3-1 and TRBJ1-3; 9 nucleotides match TRBD1. This CDR3 is built from 19 residues. The V segment lost 6 bases and the J segment 2 bases; nucleotides outside the gene matches: 17. The V gene's germline CDR1 is LGHDT and CDR2 YNNKEL (reference sequence). CDR3 amino acids: CASRYGFTGQGSTGNTIYF. The CDR3 DNA follows: TGTGCCAGCAGATACGGATTCACGGGACAGGGATCAACTGGAAACACCATATATTTT.

This clonotype was observed many times. The V and J genes are TRBV12-3 or TRBV12-4 and TRBJ2-3; no reliable D call. This CDR3 has 14 residues. Trimming pared 8 bases from V and 4 bases from J, leaving 16 bases between. The DNA for the CDR3 is TGTGCCAGCGCCCCATTATCGGGTGCAGATACGCAGTATTTT. Translated, it gives CASAPLSGADTQYF.

This clonotype was counted at least ten times. V gene TRBV13 combines with J gene TRBJ2-3; 8 bases are shared with TRBD2. CDR3 size: 17 residues. The J segment lost 4 bases and the V segment lost 1 base, leaving 10 bases of the junction unmatched. From germline, CDR1 is PRHDT and CDR2 FYEKMQ (reference sequence). The CDR3 region has the DNA TGTGCCAGCAGCTTAGCGGGGGGGAAGGTTCTTGCAGATACGCAGTATTTT. Its translation is CASSLAGGKVLADTQYF.

This sequence joins TRBV4-2 and TRBJ2-1; no definite D call. V shed 4 bases and J shed 7 bases, with 29 bases lying between them. Germline assignment: CDR1 LGHNA and CDR2 YNFKEQ. CDR3 length: 19 residues. CDR3 amino acids: CASSPGLFNGRPGGNEQFF. CDR3 coding DNA: TGTGCCAGCAGCCCTGGGCTTTTTAATGGCCGTCCGGGTGGTAATGAGCAGTTCTTC.

The V call is TRBV9, the J call TRBJ1-2, with D possibly being TRBD1 (6 bases). This CDR3 spans 14 amino acids. Germline V CDR1 and CDR2: SGDLS, YYNGEE. Trimming stripped 0 bases from V and 4 bases from J, with 10 bases between. The CDR3 loop reads CASSVGQAPYGYTF. Written as DNA, the CDR3 is TGTGCCAGCAGCGTAGGACAGGCCCCCTATGGCTACACCTTC.